The 9 T cell receptor beta chains given below trace back to one sample, sequenced in a study of human T cells and chemical hapten exposure. MiXCR was run by TCRdb on the RACE reads, yielding one entry per CDR3 protein. The sample has under 50,000 distinct CDR3 sequences, roughly 13% seen once. The time point was: patch test 3, about 24 weeks after DPC sensitization. Indicated treatment: therapeutic diphenylcyclopropenone sensitization with weekly scalp DPC. Blood, whole and unfractionated, served as the source for total RNA extraction. The specimen comprised whole blood, sampled in connection with sensitization to the hapten diphenylcyclopropenone (DPC). These receptors were taken from a woman aged 40 to 50 with alopecia areata. Some clones in this sample may be carry-over from other donors' samples.

In this sample, this clonotype turned up many times. The chain recombines TRBV10-3 with TRBJ1-1; D gene unclear. CDR3 length: 13 amino acids. V gave up 0 bases and J gave up 1 base, with 3 bases separating them. The germline gives CDR1 ENHRY, CDR2 SYGVKD. CDR3 region: CAISESRNTEAFF. CDR3 in DNA: TGTGCCATCAGTGAGTCTAGGAACACTGAAGCTTTCTTT.

This clonotype was observed many times. The chain joins TRBV5-4 to TRBJ2-5; no definite D call. V was cut by 4 bases and J by 2 bases, with 15 bases left in between. This CDR3 contains 15 residues. The germline V gene encodes CDR1 SGHNT and CDR2 YYREEE (reference sequence). CDR3 sequence: CASSHSRSDQETQYF. The CDR3, as DNA: TGTGCCAGCAGCCACTCGAGGTCTGATCAAGAGACCCAGTACTTC. Variable domain in full (rest from reference TRBV5-4 and TRBJ2-5): ETGVTQSPTHLIKTRGQQVTLRCSSQSGHNTVSWYQQALGQGPQFIFQYYREEENGRGNFPPRFSGLQFPNYSSELNVNALELDDSALYLCASSHSRSDQETQYFGPGTRLLVL.

This clonotype was counted between two and nine times. The genes are TRBV20-1 and TRBJ2-1, with 8 bases matching TRBD1. From germline, CDR1 is DFQATT and CDR2 SNEGSKA (reference sequence). The CDR3 is 11 residues long. The V segment lost 8 bases and the J segment 15 bases; nucleotides outside the gene matches: 12. CDR3 DNA sequence: TGCAGTACCGGGACAGGTTCGAGTCGGTTCTTC. Residues: CSTGTGSSRFF.

The V call is TRBV10-3, the J call TRBJ2-1; 7 bases map to TRBD1. This CDR3 is built from 15 residues. V lost 6 bases to trimming and J lost 0 bases; unmatched junction nucleotides: 5. Germline V gene lookup returns CDR1 ENHRY and CDR2 SYGVKD. DNA for the CDR3: TGTGCCATCAGCCCGGGACAGCACTCCTACAATGAGCAGTTCTTC. Translation gives CAISPGQHSYNEQFF.

This chain connects TRBV7-2 to TRBJ1-1; D not certain. The CDR3 totals 13 residues. V shed 2 bases and J shed 3 bases, with 7 bases lying between them. Germline V gene lookup returns CDR1 SGHTA and CDR2 FQGNSA. The DNA of the CDR3 is TGTGCCAGCAGCTTAATGGTAGACACTGAAGCTTTCTTT. It codes for CASSLMVDTEAFF.

The table lists this clonotype with many counts. The CDR3 region is CASSQERGNTIYF. As DNA, the CDR3 is TGCGCCAGCAGCCAAGAAAGGGGAAACACCATATATTTT. The chain links TRBV4-3 to TRBJ1-3; D call uncertain. CDR3 length: 13 residues. V gave up 0 bases and J gave up 4 bases, with 4 bases separating them. Per the germline V gene, CDR1 is LGHNA and CDR2 is YSLEER.

This chain links TRBV29-1 with TRBJ1-3; no definite D call. V was trimmed by 4 bases and J by 4 bases, leaving 8 bases between them. Germline lookup yields CDR1 SQVTM and CDR2 ANQGSEA. The CDR3 loop spans 12 amino acids. The CDR3 bases are TGCAGCGTTGCCCAAATGGGAAACACCATATATTTT. Its protein is CSVAQMGNTIYF.

V is TRBV20-1 and J is TRBJ1-5; TRBD1 matches at 7 bases. J was trimmed by 3 bases and V by 2 bases; bases with no gene match: 7. The CDR3 length is 15 residues. Per germline, CDR1 DFQATT and CDR2 SNEGSKA (reference sequence). The CDR3 region has the DNA TGCAGTGCTAGACCATCGACAGGGATCAATCAGCCCCAGCATTTT. Amino acids: CSARPSTGINQPQHF.

The table lists this clonotype with a few counts. V gene TRBV20-1 combines with J gene TRBJ2-1, with D hard to call. The CDR3 consists of 11 residues. Per the germline V gene, CDR1 is DFQATT and CDR2 is SNEGSKA (reference sequence). V was cut by 0 bases and J by 9 bases, with 6 bases left in between. The CDR3 protein is CSARDFPEQFF. Here the CDR3 DNA reads TGCAGTGCTAGAGATTTCCCTGAGCAGTTCTTC.